This record concerns one T cell receptor (beta chain) sequence. The sample originates from a study of sequential checkpoint blockade in melanoma. Sequencing was performed with immunoSEQ multiplex PCR; in TCRdb, only in-frame clones are kept and a portion is missing. The sample holds under 15,000 clones, 65% to 75% seen once. Treatment defined: randomized to nivolumab then ipilimumab (arm A) or the reverse (arm B). Patients had received no earlier DNA-damaging chemotherapy. Germline V gene sequence: CDR1 MNHNS, CDR2 SASEGT. The trim removed 5 bases at V and 6 bases at J, leaving 10 bases unmatched. There are 15 residues in the CDR3.

The sequence derives from a human donor with melanoma. V gene TRBV6-1 combines with J gene TRBJ1-2, with 9 bases lining up with TRBD1. The specimen was CD8+ T cells sorted from blood (inferred from file names), collected from a patient given nivolumab and ipilimumab in sequence. Here the CDR3 reads CASSFHGQGMDGYTF. The CDR3 DNA is TGTGCCAGCAGTTTCCACGGACAGGGGATGGATGGCTACACCTTC.